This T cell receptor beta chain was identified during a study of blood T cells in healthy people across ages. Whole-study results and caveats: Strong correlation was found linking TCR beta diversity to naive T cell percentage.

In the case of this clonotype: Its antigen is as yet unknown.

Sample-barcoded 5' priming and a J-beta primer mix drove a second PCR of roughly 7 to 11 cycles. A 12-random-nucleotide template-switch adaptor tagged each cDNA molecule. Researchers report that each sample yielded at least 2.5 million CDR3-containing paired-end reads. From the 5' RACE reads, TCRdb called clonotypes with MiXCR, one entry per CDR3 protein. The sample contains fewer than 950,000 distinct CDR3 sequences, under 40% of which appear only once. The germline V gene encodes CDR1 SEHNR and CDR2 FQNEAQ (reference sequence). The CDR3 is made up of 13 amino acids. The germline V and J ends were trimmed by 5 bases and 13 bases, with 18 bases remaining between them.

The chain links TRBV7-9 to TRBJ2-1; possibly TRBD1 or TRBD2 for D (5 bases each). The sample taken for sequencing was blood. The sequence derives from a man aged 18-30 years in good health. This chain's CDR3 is CASSQEGTAGQFF. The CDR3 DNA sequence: TGTGCCAGCAGCCAAGAGGGGACCGCCGGTCAGTTCTTC.